The rows below give T cell receptor beta chains drawn from one sample of a study of T cells in Graves' hyperthyroidism and ophthalmopathy. TCRdb ran MiXCR on the multiplex PCR reads and lists one entry per CDR3 protein. The data contain roughly 500,000 distinct CDR3 sequences, 22% of them singletons. The sample comprised blood. The receptors come from a woman between 65 and 79 years old with Graves' ophthalmopathy. Each CDR3 is given with its conserved first and last residue. Each record gives: D gene, V gene, CDR3 length, clone size, J gene, CDR3 DNA, CDR3 protein. D genes are given only for firm matches. Only some rows state a clone size, as once, few, many or a class for expanded clones.

-	TRBV7-2	15	-	TRBJ2-2	TGTGCCAGCAGCTTAGCGGTTGCCGGGACCGGGGAGCTGTTTTTT	CASSLAVAGTGELFF
-	TRBV18	15	once	TRBJ2-1	TGTGCCAGCTCACCACCCAGAAGGTACTACAATGAGCAGTTCTTC	CASSPPRRYYNEQFF
TRBD2	TRBV5-1	16	once	TRBJ2-7	TGCGCCAGCAGCCTGACCTCACTAGCGTGGAGCAGCGAGCAGTACTTC	CASSLTSLAWSSEQYF
-	TRBV2	13	many	TRBJ2-1	TGTGCCGGGGGCCTGACAGGATACAATGAGCAGTTCTTC	CAGGLTGYNEQFF
-	TRBV10-3	13	-	TRBJ1-1	TGTGCCATCAGAGAGGATTCATACACTGAAGCTTTCTTT	CAIREDSYTEAFF
TRBD1	TRBV24-1	14	-	TRBJ1-1	TGTGCCACCAGTGACGCGGGGACAGGCCCTGAAGCTTTCTTT	CATSDAGTGPEAFF
-	TRBV20-1	14	many	TRBJ2-7	TGCAGTGCTAGAGATCCCACGGGAGAATACGAGCAGTACTTC	CSARDPTGEYEQYF
-	TRBV20-1	14	many	TRBJ2-7	TGCAGTGCTAGAGGTGTACAGGGCCCCTACGAGCAGTACTTC	CSARGVQGPYEQYF
-	TRBV28	17	many	TRBJ1-5	TGTGCCAGCAGCCCAGCAACGGGACATCCACTTTATCAGCCCCAGCATTTT	CASSPATGHPLYQPQHF
-	TRBV29-1	14	-	TRBJ1-2	TGCAGCGTTGCCGGTGGCCGGAGGGACTATGGCTACACCTTC	CSVAGGRRDYGYTF
-	TRBV12-3/TRBV12-4	13	many	TRBJ2-1	TGTGCCAGCAGCGACGATGCAGCCGATGAGCAGTTCTTC	CASSDDAADEQFF
-	TRBV13	16	-	TRBJ1-4	TGTGCCAGCAGCTTAGGCCTAGAAGGGGGAAATGAAAAACTGTTTTTT	CASSLGLEGGNEKLFF
-	TRBV12-3/TRBV12-4	13	few	TRBJ1-2	TGTGCCAGCAGTTTGCAGGGGCTGGCAGGCTACACCTTC	CASSLQGLAGYTF
TRBD2	TRBV5-1	17	-	TRBJ2-3	TGCGCCAGCAGCTTGGGGCTAGCGGGAGCCACCACAGATACGCAGTATTTT	CASSLGLAGATTDTQYF
-	TRBV18	14	-	TRBJ2-7	TGTGCCAGCTCTCCTTCCGGGGTCCCCTACGAGCAGTACTTC	CASSPSGVPYEQYF
TRBD1	TRBV6-1	15	many	TRBJ1-1	TGTGCCAGCAGTTTGGCGGGACAGGGTAAAACTGAAGCTTTCTTT	CASSLAGQGKTEAFF
-	TRBV10-3	11	-	TRBJ2-1	TGTGCCATCACGGACCACAATGAGCAGTTCTTC	CAITDHNEQFF
TRBD2	TRBV7-8	18	many	TRBJ2-3	TGTGCCAGCAGCTTAGTGGGACTAGCCGCCCTGAGGGCAGATACGCAGTATTTT	CASSLVGLAALRADTQYF
-	TRBV12-3/TRBV12-4	14	many	TRBJ1-1	TGTGCCAGCAGTTCTCGGGACGGGAACACTGAAGCTTTCTTT	CASSSRDGNTEAFF
TRBD1	TRBV19	13	-	TRBJ1-1	TGTGCCAGTAGACCCTCGGACAGGGGTAATGCTTTCTTT	CASRPSDRGNAFF
-	TRBV5-1	15	many	TRBJ2-2	TGCGCCAGCAGCTTGGGCCAGGCGAGGACCGGGGAGCTGTTTTTT	CASSLGQARTGELFF
TRBD1	TRBV14	15	-	TRBJ2-2	TGTGCCAGCAGCCAAATGGGACAGATCACCGGGGAGCTGTTTTTT	CASSQMGQITGELFF
-	TRBV24-1	13	few	TRBJ2-3	TGTGCCACCGGAAGCGCAAGCACAGATACGCAGTATTTT	CATGSASTDTQYF
TRBD2	TRBV30	16	-	TRBJ2-1	TGTGCCTGGAGAGCCGGCGGGGCGGGAGGTTATCGTGAGCAGTTCTTC	CAWRAGGAGGYREQFF
-	TRBV20-1	12	-	TRBJ2-7	TGCAGTGCACAAGGGAACCCCTACGAGCAGTACTTC	CSAQGNPYEQYF
-	TRBV7-6	13	few	TRBJ2-5	TGTGCCAGCAGCTTAGCTAAACAAGAGACCCAGTACTTC	CASSLAKQETQYF
-	TRBV2	11	many	TRBJ1-1	TGTGCCAGCAGCAGGGACCCGAAGGCTTTCTTT	CASSRDPKAFF
TRBD1	TRBV5-1	15	few	TRBJ1-1	TGCGCCAGCAGCTCCTACAGGGGGCAGGGCACTGAAGCTTTCTTT	CASSSYRGQGTEAFF